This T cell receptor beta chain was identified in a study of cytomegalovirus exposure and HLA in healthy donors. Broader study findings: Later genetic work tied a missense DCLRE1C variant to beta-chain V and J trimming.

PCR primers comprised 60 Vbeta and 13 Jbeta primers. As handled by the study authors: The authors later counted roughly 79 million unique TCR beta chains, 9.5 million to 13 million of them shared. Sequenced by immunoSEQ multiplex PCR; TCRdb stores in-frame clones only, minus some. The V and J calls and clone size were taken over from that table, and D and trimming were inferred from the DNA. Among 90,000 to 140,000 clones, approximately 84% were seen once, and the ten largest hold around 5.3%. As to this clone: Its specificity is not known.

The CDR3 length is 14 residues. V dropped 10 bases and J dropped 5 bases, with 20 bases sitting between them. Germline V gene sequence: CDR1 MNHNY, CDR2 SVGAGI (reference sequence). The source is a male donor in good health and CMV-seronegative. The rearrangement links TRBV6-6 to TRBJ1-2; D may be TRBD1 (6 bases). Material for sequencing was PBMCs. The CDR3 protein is CATAPAGTSYGYTF. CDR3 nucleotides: TGTGCCACCGCACCGGCCGGGACATCTTATGGCTACACCTTC.